The next 8 T cell receptor beta chains were all read from a single sample in a study of identical twins. MiXCR, applied by TCRdb to the 5' RACE reads, yields one record per CDR3 protein. The profile covers about 530,000 distinct CDR3 sequences, with more than 20% appearing a single time and around 0.5% taken by the ten largest. These data were likewise used in another study, on yellow fever vaccine responses in identical twins.

The sample taken for sequencing was CD4+ T cells sorted from blood. The receptors originated from a young woman in good health.

This clonotype occurred a few times. V is TRBV5-1 and J is TRBJ1-1; a weak D match, TRBD1 (6 bases). Trimming cost V 2 bases and J 1 base, with 12 bases left between them. The CDR3 is 15 amino acids. Germline V gene sequence: CDR1 SGHRS, CDR2 YFSETQ. The CDR3 nucleotides are TGCGCCAGCAGCTTCCCTAAGGGGGAGAACACTGAAGCTTTCTTT. Translated: CASSFPKGENTEAFF.

This clonotype was seen more than once but under ten times. The V call is TRBV27, the J call TRBJ2-1, with D hard to call. The V and J ends lost 5 bases and 3 bases respectively, with 17 bases between them. The CDR3 totals 16 residues. Germline CDR1 MNHEY, CDR2 SMNVEV (reference sequence). Here the CDR3 DNA reads TGTGCCAGCAGTCCCGTCAGTAAACGAATCTACAATGAGCAGTTCTTC. Translating gives CASSPVSKRIYNEQFF.

This clonotype was seen a few times. This sequence joins TRBV5-1 and TRBJ2-1; D might be TRBD1 (6 bases). The ends were cut back, 4 bases at V and 4 bases at J, with 18 bases in the middle. The CDR3 consists of 16 residues. Germline V gene lookup returns CDR1 SGHRS and CDR2 YFSETQ. CDR3 amino acids: CASSTQGPSNYNEQFF. The CDR3 coding sequence is TGCGCCAGCAGCACACAGGGCCCTTCAAATTACAATGAGCAGTTCTTC.

This clonotype showed up just a few times. The gene calls are TRBV6-1 and TRBJ1-2, with TRBD1 identical over 8 bases. This CDR3 spans 14 amino acids. V shed 6 bases and J 4 bases; nucleotides not matched to a gene: 7. Per the germline V gene, CDR1 is MNHNS and CDR2 is SASEGT. CDR3 bases: TGTGCCAGCAGCCCCGACAGGGGACCCTATGGCTACACCTTC. Its translation is CASSPDRGPYGYTF.

In this sample, this clonotype turned up a few times. V and J are TRBV5-1 and TRBJ2-3; 7 nucleotides match TRBD1. The CDR3 totals 12 residues. Germline trimming cut 0 bases from V and 10 bases from J; bases unmatched to any gene: 2. Germline CDR1 SGHRS, CDR2 YFSETQ. CDR3 DNA sequence: TGCGCCAGCAGCTTGGGACAGGGACCGCAGTATTTT. This codes for CASSLGQGPQYF. Full variable domain (outside the CDR3, taken from reference TRBV5-1 and TRBJ2-3): KAGVTQTPRYLIKTRGQQVTLSCSPISGHRSVSWYQQTPGQGLQFLFEYFSETQRNKGNFPGRFSGRQFSNSRSEMNVSTLELGDSALYLCASSLGQGPQYFGPGTRLTVL.

This clonotype has a handful of counts. V gene TRBV14 combines with J gene TRBJ2-7; D is unclear. The CDR3 runs 12 residues. V lost 5 bases, J lost 4 bases, and 9 bases lay in between. Germline assignment: CDR1 SGHDN and CDR2 FVKESK. The CDR3 protein is CASSRIGYEQYF. In nucleotides, the CDR3 is TGTGCCAGCAGCAGAATTGGATACGAGCAGTACTTC.

This clonotype was seen only a few times. This chain uses TRBV12-3 or TRBV12-4 with TRBJ2-5; TRBD1 might be the D (6 bases). The V gene lost 7 bases and the J gene lost 5 bases, with 20 bases spanning the gap. This CDR3 region has 15 residues. CDR3 sequence (DNA): TGTGCCAGCACACCGTCCACAGGGTTGGGGGAGACCCAGTACTTC. The encoded protein is CASTPSTGLGETQYF.

V gene TRBV3-1 combines with J gene TRBJ2-5; a possible D gene is TRBD1 (5 bases). The CDR3 runs to 17 residues. The V and J ends lost 0 bases and 5 bases respectively, with 19 bases between them. The germline V gene encodes CDR1 LGHDT and CDR2 YNNKEL (reference sequence). CDR3 DNA: TGTGCCAGCAGCCAAGATCTGACTCCTAGGAAGGGGGAGACCCAGTACTTC. Protein: CASSQDLTPRKGETQYF.